The 14 T cell receptor beta chains below all came from one sample that was sequenced in a study of STAT5B mutations in CD4+ large granular lymphocyte leukemia. The protocol was immunoSEQ multiplex PCR, while the TCRdb copy is restricted to in-frame clones and leaves out a portion. The sample records around 37,000 clones, approximately 72% being singletons. Sequences were obtained from CD4+ T cells from blood buffy coats. The receptors stem from a human donor in good health.

The rearrangement joins TRBV11-2 to TRBJ2-4; 14 bases line up with TRBD2. The junction had 7 bases not matched to a gene; V was cut back by 3 bases and J by 15 bases. This CDR3 has 14 residues. The V gene's germline CDR1 is SGHAT and CDR2 FQNNGV. CDR3 sequence: CASSFGTSGSTRYF. The CDR3 DNA follows: TGTGCCAGCAGCTTTGGGACTAGCGGGAGTACTCGGTACTTC.

There are a few counts of this clone. V gene TRBV7-6 combines with J gene TRBJ1-1, with D unclear. Per germline, CDR1 SGHVS and CDR2 FNYEAQ. This CDR3 region has 15 residues. Trimming left V 7 bases short and J 1 base short, with 16 bases between. CDR3 sequence: CASTSYGYGNTEAFF. CDR3 nucleotides: TGTGCCAGCACCAGTTACGGGTACGGGAACACTGAAGCTTTCTTT.

For the CDR3, the DNA is TGTGCCACAGTTCCCCCAAACAGGGTGGATCAGCCCCAGCATTTT. This translates into CATVPPNRVDQPQHF. The chain couples TRBV6-1 to TRBJ1-5; D possibly corresponds to TRBD1 (6 bases). V was shortened by 10 bases and J by 5 bases, with 21 bases between the two germline ends. The V gene's germline CDR1 is MNHNS and CDR2 SASEGT. The CDR3 is 15 residues long.

This chain connects TRBV5-6 to TRBJ2-7; the D is unclear. Trimming cost V 7 bases and J 1 base, with 9 bases left between them. CDR1 and CDR2 (germline): SGHDT, YYEEEE. The CDR3 totals 12 residues. CDR3 sequence: CASGRPSYEQYF. CDR3 in DNA: TGTGCCAGCGGTAGACCGTCCTACGAGCAGTACTTC.

V is TRBV11-2 and J is TRBJ2-5; 16 bases match TRBD2. This CDR3 is 17 amino acids long. Germline-derived CDR1 and CDR2 are SGHAT and FQNNGV. Trimming cost V 5 bases and J 5 bases; bases outside gene matches: 8. In DNA, the CDR3 is TGTGCCAGCAGCCTCGGGACTAGCGGGGGGGCCGGGGAGACCCAGTACTTC. This gives the protein CASSLGTSGGAGETQYF.

V and J are TRBV5-4 and TRBJ2-3; a weak D match, TRBD2 (5 bases). Germline CDR1 SGHNT, CDR2 YYREEE (reference sequence). CDR3 length: 15 amino acids. V was clipped by 4 bases and J by 1 base, with 13 bases between them. For the CDR3, the DNA is TGTGCCAGCAGCCCCCCTAGCAGCCGCACAGATACGCAGTATTTT. It encodes CASSPPSSRTDTQYF.

The chain couples TRBV5-1 to TRBJ2-2; D gene ambiguous. V was clipped by 2 bases and J by 0 bases, with 11 bases between them. The CDR3 has 16 amino acids. Per germline, CDR1 SGHRS and CDR2 YFSETQ. Here the CDR3 DNA reads TGCGCCAGCAGCTTATCCGATTACGCGAACACCGGGGAGCTGTTTTTT. This gives the protein CASSLSDYANTGELFF.

This sequence joins TRBV18 and TRBJ1-1, with 11 bases lining up with TRBD1. The CDR3 spans 15 residues. In germline, CDR1 is KGHSH, CDR2 LQKENI. V lost 1 base and J lost 5; bases outside the gene matches: 3. CDR3 sequence reads: CASSPQGTGGTEAFF. The CDR3, as DNA: TGTGCCAGCTCACCACAGGGGACAGGGGGTACTGAAGCTTTCTTT.

The CDR3 region is CASSQPGTGYNEQFF. CDR3 bases: TGCGCCAGCAGCCAGCCCGGGACAGGGTACAATGAGCAGTTCTTC. This chain joins TRBV4-1 and TRBJ2-1; TRBD1 matches 9 bases. The CDR3 loop spans 15 amino acids. Per germline, CDR1 MGHRA and CDR2 YSYEKL. V lost 3 bases to trimming and J lost 4 bases; unmatched junction nucleotides: 4.

The chain recombines TRBV2 with TRBJ2-2; possibly TRBD1 for D (6 bases). This CDR3 is 13 amino acids long. CDR1 and CDR2 (germline): SNHLY, FYNNEI. V lost 8 bases, J lost 5 bases, and 12 bases lay in between. The CDR3 loop reads CASRPQGTGELFF. CDR3 DNA sequence: TGTGCCAGCCGACCCCAGGGGACCGGGGAGCTGTTTTTT. The complete variable domain, with remaining parts taken from reference TRBV2 and TRBJ2-2, reads EPEVTQTPSHQVTQMGQEVILRCVPISNHLYFYWYRQILGQKVEFLVSFYNNEISEKSEIFDDQFSVERPDGSNFTLKIRSTKLEDSAMYFCASRPQGTGELFFGEGSRLTVL.

The chain couples TRBV7-2 to TRBJ1-1; TRBD1 agrees at 8 bases. The CDR3 has 15 residues. Germline assignment: CDR1 SGHTA and CDR2 FQGNSA. J gave up 0 bases and V 1 base, and 1 base lay outside the gene matches. CDR3 amino acids: CASSLDRGLNTEAFF. Here the CDR3 DNA reads TGTGCCAGCAGCTTAGACAGGGGGTTGAACACTGAAGCTTTCTTT.

This clone was counted only a few times. This chain connects TRBV19 to TRBJ1-5; no clear D gene. The germline V gene encodes CDR1 LNHDA and CDR2 SQIVND (reference sequence). CDR3 size: 16 residues. Trimming removed 3 bases at V and 6 bases at J, with 18 bases between. The CDR3 DNA reads as TGTGCCAGTAGTATGGGTCGAGGGCTCTTCTTTCAGCCCCAGCATTTT. This gives the protein CASSMGRGLFFQPQHF.

The chain has TRBV5-1 and TRBJ2-3; D could derive from TRBD1 or TRBD2 (5 bases each). This CDR3 comprises 16 residues. The V end lost 4 bases, the J end lost 3 bases, and 18 bases lay between the germline ends. The germline CDR1 and CDR2 sequences are SGHRS and YFSETQ. This chain's CDR3 is CASSPAWGWGTDTQYF. The CDR3 nucleotides read TGCGCCAGCAGCCCCGCTTGGGGGTGGGGGACAGATACGCAGTATTTT.

This sequence joins TRBV18 and TRBJ1-6; D possibly corresponds to TRBD1 (6 bases). Trimming stripped 4 bases from V and 8 bases from J, with 18 bases between. The germline V gene has CDR1 KGHSH and CDR2 LQKENI. There are 16 residues in the CDR3. CDR3 bases: TGTGCCAGCTCACAAAAACAGGGCCGAGGGGATTCACCCCTCCACTTT. Amino acids: CASSQKQGRGDSPLHF.